Below, 4 T cell receptor beta chains from the same sample are listed, as sequenced in a study of blood T cell repertoires in COVID-19. Sequencing used immunoSEQ multiplex PCR; TCRdb keeps in-frame clones, though not all of them. In the table there are around 200,000 clones, approximately 85% of which are singletons. The sequencing input was PBMCs or T cells enriched from blood (not recorded which). The receptors shown here come from a man in his forties with acute COVID-19.

The chain uses TRBV3-1 (or the pseudogene TRBV3-2) and TRBJ2-1, with D hard to call. The CDR3 loop spans 14 amino acids. Germline V gene lookup returns CDR1 LGHDT and CDR2 YNNKEL (reference sequence). Trimming took 0 bases from V and 4 from J, leaving 7 bases between them. CDR3 DNA sequence: TGTGCCAGCAGCCAAGACCTACTGTACAATGAGCAGTTCTTC. Its translation is CASSQDLLYNEQFF.

The V and J genes are TRBV30 and TRBJ2-7; TRBD1 agrees at 7 bases. The junction had 10 bases not matched to a gene; V was cut back by 3 bases and J by 5 bases. The CDR3 covers 14 residues. Per germline, CDR1 GTSNPN and CDR2 SVGIG (reference sequence). The CDR3 sequence is CAWREWQGVDEQYF. The CDR3, as DNA: TGTGCCTGGAGGGAGTGGCAGGGGGTGGACGAGCAGTACTTC.

This CDR3 reads CASSYNPSVSANEQFF. In nucleotides, the CDR3 is TGTGCCAGCAGCTACAATCCTTCCGTTAGCGCCAATGAGCAGTTCTTC. This chain joins TRBV6-5 and TRBJ2-1; a weak D match, TRBD2 (5 bases). The CDR3 has 16 residues. Looked up from germline, CDR1 is MNHEY and CDR2 is SVGAGI. V lost 6 bases, J lost 6 bases, and 21 bases lay in between.

The table lists this clone with a few counts. V and J are TRBV5-1 and TRBJ2-1, with 12 nucleotides matching TRBD2. The CDR3 loop spans 18 amino acids. Germline lookup yields CDR1 SGHRS and CDR2 YFSETQ. V was clipped by 0 bases and J by 9 bases; unmatched bases: 13. The CDR3: CASSLGYASGRVRIEQFF. The DNA for the CDR3 is TGCGCCAGCAGCTTGGGTTACGCTAGCGGGAGGGTTCGTATTGAGCAGTTCTTC.